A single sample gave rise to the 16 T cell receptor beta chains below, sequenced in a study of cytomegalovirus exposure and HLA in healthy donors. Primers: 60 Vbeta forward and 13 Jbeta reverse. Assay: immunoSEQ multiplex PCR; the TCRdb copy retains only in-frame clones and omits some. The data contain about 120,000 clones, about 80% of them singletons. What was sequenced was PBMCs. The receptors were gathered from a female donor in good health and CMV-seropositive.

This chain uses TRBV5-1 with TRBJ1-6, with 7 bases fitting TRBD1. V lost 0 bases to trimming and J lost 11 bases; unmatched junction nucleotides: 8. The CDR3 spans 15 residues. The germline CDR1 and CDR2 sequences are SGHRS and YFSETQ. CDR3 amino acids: CASSLEGTALTPLHF. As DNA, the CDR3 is TGCGCCAGCAGCTTGGAGGGGACAGCCCTCACACCCCTCCACTTT.

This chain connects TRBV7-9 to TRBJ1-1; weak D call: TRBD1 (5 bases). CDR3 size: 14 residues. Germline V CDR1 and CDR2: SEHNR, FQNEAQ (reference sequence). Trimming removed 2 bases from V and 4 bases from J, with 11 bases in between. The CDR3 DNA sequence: TGTGCCAGCAGCTTACAGGGAGGATTCACTGAAGCTTTCTTT. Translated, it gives CASSLQGGFTEAFF. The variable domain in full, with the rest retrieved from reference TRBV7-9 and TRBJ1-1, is DTGVSQNPRHKITKRGQNVTFRCDPISEHNRLYWYRQTLGQGPEFLTYFQNEAQLEKSRLLSDRFSAERPKGSFSTLEIQRTEQGDSAMYLCASSLQGGFTEAFFGQGTRLTVV.

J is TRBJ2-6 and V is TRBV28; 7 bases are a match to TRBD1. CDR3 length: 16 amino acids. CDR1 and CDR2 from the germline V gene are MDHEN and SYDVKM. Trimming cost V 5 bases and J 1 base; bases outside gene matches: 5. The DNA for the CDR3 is TGTGCCAGCAGTGGGGACAGTCTTTCTGGGGCCAACGTCCTGACTTTC. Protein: CASSGDSLSGANVLTF.

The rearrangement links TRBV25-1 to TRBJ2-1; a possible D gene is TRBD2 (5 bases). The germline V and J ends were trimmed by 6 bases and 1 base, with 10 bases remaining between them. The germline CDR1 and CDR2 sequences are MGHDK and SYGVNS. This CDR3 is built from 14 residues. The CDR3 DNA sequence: TGTGCCAGCAGCAAGGAGGTATCCTACAATGAGCAGTTCTTC. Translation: CASSKEVSYNEQFF.

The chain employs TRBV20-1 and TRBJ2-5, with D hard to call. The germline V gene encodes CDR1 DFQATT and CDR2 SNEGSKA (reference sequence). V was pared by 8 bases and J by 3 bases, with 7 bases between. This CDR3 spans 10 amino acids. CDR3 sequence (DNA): TGCAGTCCTTTTAAAGAGACCCAGTACTTC. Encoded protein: CSPFKETQYF.

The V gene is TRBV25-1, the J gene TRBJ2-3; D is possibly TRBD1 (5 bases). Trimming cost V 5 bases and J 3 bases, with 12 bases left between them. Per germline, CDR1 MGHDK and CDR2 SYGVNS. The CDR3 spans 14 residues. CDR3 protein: CASSPPGKTDTQYF. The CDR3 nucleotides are TGTGCCAGCAGTCCGCCAGGGAAAACAGATACGCAGTATTTT.

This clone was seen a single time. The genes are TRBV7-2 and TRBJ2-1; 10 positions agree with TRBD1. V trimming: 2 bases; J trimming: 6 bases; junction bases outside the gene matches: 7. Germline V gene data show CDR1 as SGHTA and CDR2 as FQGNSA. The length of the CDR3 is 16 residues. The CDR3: CASSLLGTGVINEQFF. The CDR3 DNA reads TGTGCCAGCAGCTTATTAGGGACAGGGGTAATCAATGAGCAGTTCTTC.

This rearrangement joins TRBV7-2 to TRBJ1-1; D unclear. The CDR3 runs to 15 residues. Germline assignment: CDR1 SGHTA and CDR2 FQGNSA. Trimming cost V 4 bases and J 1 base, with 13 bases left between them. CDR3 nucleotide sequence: TGTGCCAGCAGCTCCCCTCGGACTTCGAACACTGAAGCTTTCTTT. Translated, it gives CASSSPRTSNTEAFF.

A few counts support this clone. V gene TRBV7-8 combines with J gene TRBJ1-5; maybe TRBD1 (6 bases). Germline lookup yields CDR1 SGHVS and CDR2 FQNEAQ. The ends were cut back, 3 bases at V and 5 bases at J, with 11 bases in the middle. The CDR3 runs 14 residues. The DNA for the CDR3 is TGTGCCAGCAGCTTTGGGACACCCTATCAGCCCCAGCATTTT. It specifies CASSFGTPYQPQHF.

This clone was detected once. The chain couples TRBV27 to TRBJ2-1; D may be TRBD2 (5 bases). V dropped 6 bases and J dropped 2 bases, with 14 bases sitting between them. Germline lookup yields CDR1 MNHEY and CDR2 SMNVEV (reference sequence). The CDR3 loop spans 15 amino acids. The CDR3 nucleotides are TGTGCCAGCAGGGCGATAGCGCCCCCCTACAATGAGCAGTTCTTC. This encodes CASRAIAPPYNEQFF.

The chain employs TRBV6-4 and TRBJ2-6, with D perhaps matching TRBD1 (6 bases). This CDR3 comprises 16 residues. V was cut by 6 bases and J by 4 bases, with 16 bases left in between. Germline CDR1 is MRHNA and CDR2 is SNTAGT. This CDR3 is CASREQGSSGANVLTF. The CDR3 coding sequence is TGTGCCAGCAGGGAACAGGGTAGCTCCGGGGCCAACGTCCTGACTTTC.

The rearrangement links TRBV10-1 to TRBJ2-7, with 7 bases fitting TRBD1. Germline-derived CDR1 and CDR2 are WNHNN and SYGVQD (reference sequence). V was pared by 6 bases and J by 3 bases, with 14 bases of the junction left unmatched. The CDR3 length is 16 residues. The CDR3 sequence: CASSGRPGQSLYEQYF. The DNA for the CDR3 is TGCGCCAGCAGCGGAAGGCCGGGACAGAGCCTCTACGAGCAGTACTTC.

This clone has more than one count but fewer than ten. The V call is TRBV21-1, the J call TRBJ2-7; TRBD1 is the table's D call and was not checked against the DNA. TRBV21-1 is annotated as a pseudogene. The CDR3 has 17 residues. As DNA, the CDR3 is TGTGCCAGCAGCAGCAATCTTACCAGGGGTAATAACTACGAGCAGTACTTC. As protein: CASSSNLTRGNNYEQYF.

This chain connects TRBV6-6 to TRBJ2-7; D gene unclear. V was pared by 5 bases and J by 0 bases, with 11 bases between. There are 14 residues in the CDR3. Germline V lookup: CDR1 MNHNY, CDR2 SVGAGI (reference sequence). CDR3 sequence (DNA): TGTGCCAGCAGTCGACCGGAGAACTCCTACGAGCAGTACTTC. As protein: CASSRPENSYEQYF.

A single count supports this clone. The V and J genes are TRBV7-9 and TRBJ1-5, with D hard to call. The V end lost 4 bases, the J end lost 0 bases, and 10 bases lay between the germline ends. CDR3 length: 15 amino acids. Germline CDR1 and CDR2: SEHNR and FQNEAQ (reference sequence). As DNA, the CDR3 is TGTGCCAGCAGCTCAAATCGAGGTAGCAATCAGCCCCAGCATTTT. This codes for CASSSNRGSNQPQHF.

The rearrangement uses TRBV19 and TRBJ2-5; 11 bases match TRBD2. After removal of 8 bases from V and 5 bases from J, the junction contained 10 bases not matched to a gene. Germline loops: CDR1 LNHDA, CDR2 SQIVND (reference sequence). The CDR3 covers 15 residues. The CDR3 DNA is TGTGCCAGTCAGGTGACTAGCGGGGTGAGGGAGACCCAGTACTTC. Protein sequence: CASQVTSGVRETQYF. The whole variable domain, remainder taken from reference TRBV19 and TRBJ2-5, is DGGITQSPKYLFRKEGQNVTLSCEQNLNHDAMYWYRQDPGQGLRLIYYSQIVNDFQKGDIAEGYSVSREKKESFPLTVTSAQKNPTAFYLCASQVTSGVRETQYFGPGTRLLVL.